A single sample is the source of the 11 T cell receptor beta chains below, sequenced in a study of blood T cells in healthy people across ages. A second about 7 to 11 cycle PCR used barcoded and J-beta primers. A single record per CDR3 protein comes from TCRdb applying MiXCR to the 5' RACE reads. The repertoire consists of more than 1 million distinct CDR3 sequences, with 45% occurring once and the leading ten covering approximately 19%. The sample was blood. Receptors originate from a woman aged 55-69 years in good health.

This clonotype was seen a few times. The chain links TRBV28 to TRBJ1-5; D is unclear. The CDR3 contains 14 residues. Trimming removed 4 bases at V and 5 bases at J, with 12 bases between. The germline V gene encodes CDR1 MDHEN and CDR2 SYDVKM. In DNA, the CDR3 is TGTGCCAGCAGTTCGCGGGGAGGTTATCAGCCCCAGCATTTT. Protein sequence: CASSSRGGYQPQHF.

CDR3 nucleotide sequence: TGCAGTGCTAGCGTGCAGGATAATTCACCCCTCCACTTT. Protein sequence: CSASVQDNSPLHF. V gene TRBV20-1 combines with J gene TRBJ1-6; D remains unclear. The CDR3 runs 13 residues. Trimming removed 3 bases from V and 5 bases from J, with 8 bases in between. Germline assignment: CDR1 DFQATT and CDR2 SNEGSKA (reference sequence).

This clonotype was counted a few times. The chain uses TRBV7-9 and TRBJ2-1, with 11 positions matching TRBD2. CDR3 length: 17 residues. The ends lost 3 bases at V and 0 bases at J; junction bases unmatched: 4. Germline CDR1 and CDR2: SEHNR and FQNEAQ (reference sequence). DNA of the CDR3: TGTGCCAGCAGCTTCACTAGCGGGGGCAGCTCCTACAATGAGCAGTTCTTC. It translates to CASSFTSGGSSYNEQFF.

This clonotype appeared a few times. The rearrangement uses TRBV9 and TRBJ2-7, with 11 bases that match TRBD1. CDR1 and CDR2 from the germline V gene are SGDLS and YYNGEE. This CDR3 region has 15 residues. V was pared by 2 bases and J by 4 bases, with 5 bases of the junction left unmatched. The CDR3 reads CASSVGQGASYEQYF. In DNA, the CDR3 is TGTGCCAGCAGCGTCGGACAGGGGGCGTCTTACGAGCAGTACTTC. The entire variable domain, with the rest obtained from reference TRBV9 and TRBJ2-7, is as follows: DSGVTQTPKHLITATGQRVTLRCSPRSGDLSVYWYQQSLDQGLQFLIQYYNGEERAKGNILERFSAQQFPDLHSELNLSSLELGDSALYFCASSVGQGASYEQYFGPGTRLTVT.

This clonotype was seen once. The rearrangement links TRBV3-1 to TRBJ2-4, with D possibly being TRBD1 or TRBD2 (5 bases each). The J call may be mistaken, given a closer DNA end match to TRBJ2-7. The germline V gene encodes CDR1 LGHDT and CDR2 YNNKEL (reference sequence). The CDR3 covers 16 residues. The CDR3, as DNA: TGTGCCAGCAGCCACAATGTGGGTAGAGGGGCCTACGAGCAGTACTTC. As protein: CASSHNVGRGAYEQYF.

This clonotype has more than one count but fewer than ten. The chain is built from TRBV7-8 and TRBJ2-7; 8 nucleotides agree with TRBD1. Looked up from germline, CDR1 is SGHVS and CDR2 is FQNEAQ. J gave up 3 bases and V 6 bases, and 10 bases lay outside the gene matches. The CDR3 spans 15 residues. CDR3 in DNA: TGTGCCAGCAGGCTTAGGGGGGACAGGATCTACGAGCAGTACTTC. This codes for CASRLRGDRIYEQYF.

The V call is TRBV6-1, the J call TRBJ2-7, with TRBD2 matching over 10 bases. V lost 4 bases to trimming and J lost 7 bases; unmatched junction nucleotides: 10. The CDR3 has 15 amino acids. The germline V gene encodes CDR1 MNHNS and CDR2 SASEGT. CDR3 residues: CASSAPASGSFEQYF. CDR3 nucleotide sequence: TGTGCCAGCAGTGCCCCTGCTAGCGGGAGTTTTGAGCAGTACTTC.

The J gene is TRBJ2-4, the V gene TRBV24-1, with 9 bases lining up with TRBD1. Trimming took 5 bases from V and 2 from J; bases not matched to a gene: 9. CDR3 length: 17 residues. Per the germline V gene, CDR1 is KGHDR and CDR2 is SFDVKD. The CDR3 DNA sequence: TGTGCCACCAGTGGGGCCCAGACAGGGGGGACCAAAAACATTCAGTACTTC. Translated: CATSGAQTGGTKNIQYF.

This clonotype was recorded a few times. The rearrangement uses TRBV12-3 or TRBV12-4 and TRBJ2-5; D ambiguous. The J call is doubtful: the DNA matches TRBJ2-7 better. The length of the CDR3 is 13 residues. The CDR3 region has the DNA TGTGCCAGCAGTTTGGCGGAGAACTCCGAGCAGTACTTC. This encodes CASSLAENSEQYF.

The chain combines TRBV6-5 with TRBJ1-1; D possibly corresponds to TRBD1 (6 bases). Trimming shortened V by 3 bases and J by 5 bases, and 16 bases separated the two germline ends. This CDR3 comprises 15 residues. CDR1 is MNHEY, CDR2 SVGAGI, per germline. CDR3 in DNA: TGTGCCAGCAGTTATCGGGGGGCGCAGCGGACTGAAGCTTTCTTT. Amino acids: CASSYRGAQRTEAFF.

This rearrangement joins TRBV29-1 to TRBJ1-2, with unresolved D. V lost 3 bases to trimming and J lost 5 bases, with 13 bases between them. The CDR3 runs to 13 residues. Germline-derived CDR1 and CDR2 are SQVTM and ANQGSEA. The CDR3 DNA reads TGCAGCGTTGACTCTCTGGGGAGGTATGGCTACACCTTC. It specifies CSVDSLGRYGYTF.